This paragraph covers one T cell receptor beta chain sequence. No antigen is known for it. Trimming shortened V by 0 bases and J by 7 bases, and 11 bases separated the two germline ends. This CDR3 has 14 amino acids. Germline V gene sequence: CDR1 SGHRS, CDR2 YFSETQ. The source of the sample is a study of shared clonotypes between healthy human individuals. Broader study findings: The study found about 4.6% of naive CD4 clonotypes shared across a handful of donors.

Assay runs were performed at deep level. Data came from immunoSEQ multiplex PCR; TCRdb stores just in-frame clones and leaves some out. The sample has 660,000 or so clones, 95% to 96% seen once; the top ten hold 0.11%. Naive CD8 isolation took CD45RO-negative cells positively selected for CCR7 and excluded terminally differentiated effector memory CD45RA+ cells. The receptor was derived from a woman in her twenties or thirties in good health. Sequenced sample: naive CD8+ T cells sorted from blood. The chain uses TRBV5-1 and TRBJ2-1, with a tentative D call TRBD2 (6 bases). The CDR3 DNA reads TGCGCCAGCAGCTTGGTGGCGGGACCTAATGAGCAGTTCTTC. Protein sequence: CASSLVAGPNEQFF.